This entry is about one TCR beta chain. The target antigen is unknown. The data stem from a study of T cell repertoires in cytomegalovirus infection. CDR3 length: 14 residues. CDR1 is DFQATT, CDR2 SNEGSKA, per germline (reference sequence). Unmatched junction bases numbered 5, after V lost 2 bases and J lost 5 bases. TCRdb re-analysed the reads in MiXCR, keeping a single row per CDR3 protein. In the table there are 300,000 or so distinct CDR3 sequences, more than 20% of which are singletons. The sequence was collected from a human donor in good health (CMV status not recorded). Some clones in this sample may be carry-over from other donors' samples. Source: cultured PBMCs, taken from culture after CMV antigen stimulation. This sequence joins TRBV20-1 and TRBJ2-1; 8 positions match TRBD2. DNA of the CDR3: TGCAGTGCTAGACTAGCGGGCAGGAACAATGAGCAGTTCTTC. Protein: CSARLAGRNNEQFF.